This entry features one T cell receptor beta chain sequence. The sample is drawn from a study of identical twins. Via MiXCR, TCRdb re-called the 5' RACE reads, giving one row per CDR3 protein. The table has some 790,000 distinct CDR3 sequences, 15% to 20% seen once. CDR1 and CDR2 from the germline V gene are MNHNS and SASEGT. The CDR3 sequence is 13 residues long. V lost 10 bases to trimming and J lost 4 bases, with 13 bases between them. The sample was also reused in another study, on T cells expressing NK-cell markers.

The genes are TRBV6-1 and TRBJ2-2; D uncertain. Sequencing was done on a sample of PBMCs. The origin of this receptor is a woman younger than 30 in good health. The CDR3 sequence is CATGRDGTGELFF. DNA for the CDR3: TGTGCCACCGGTAGGGATGGCACCGGGGAGCTGTTTTTT.